This record concerns one T cell receptor (beta chain) sequence. No antigen is known for it. The sample originates from a study of cytotoxic CD8 clonotypes in ibrutinib-treated CLL. Study-wide context: Mean productive templates were around 240,000; mean productive rearrangements were fewer than 95,000. Whole-study results and caveats: In comparison with age-matched healthy donors, baseline clonality was higher and tracked circulating CD8+ T-cell counts. The study found clonality rose at ibrutinib response, then fell toward baseline at progression.

Trimming removed 3 bases at V and 7 bases at J, with 11 bases between. This CDR3 contains 14 residues. CDR1 is SGHDT, CDR2 YYEEEE, per germline. The repertoire was sequenced with immunoSEQ multiplex PCR; TCRdb's copy has only in-frame clones and lacks some. Here the sample spans tens of thousands of clones, approximately 60% being singletons. The rearrangement joins TRBV5-6 to TRBJ1-6; D is possibly TRBD1 (5 bases). The source material was PBMCs, sampled after 24 months of ibrutinib treatment. This TCR was recovered from a human donor with chronic lymphocytic leukemia. The CDR3 reads CASSYNRDNSPLHF. As DNA, the CDR3 is TGTGCCAGCAGCTACAACCGGGACAATTCACCCCTCCACTTT.